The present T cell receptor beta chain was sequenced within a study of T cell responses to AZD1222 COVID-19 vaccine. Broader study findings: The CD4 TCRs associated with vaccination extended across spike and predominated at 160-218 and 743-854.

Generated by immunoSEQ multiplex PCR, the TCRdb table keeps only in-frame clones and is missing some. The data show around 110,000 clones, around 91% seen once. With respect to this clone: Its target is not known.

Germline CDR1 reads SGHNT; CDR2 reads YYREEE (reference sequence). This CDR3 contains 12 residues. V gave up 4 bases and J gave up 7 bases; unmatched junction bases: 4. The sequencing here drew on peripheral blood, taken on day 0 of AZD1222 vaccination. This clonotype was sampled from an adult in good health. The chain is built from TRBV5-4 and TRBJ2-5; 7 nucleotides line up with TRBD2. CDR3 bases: TGTGCCAGCAGCGTGTGGGAGGGGACCCAGTACTTC. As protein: CASSVWEGTQYF.